One sample yielded the 12 T cell receptor beta chains listed below, sequenced in a study of blood T cell repertoires in COVID-19. Libraries were prepared by immunoSEQ multiplex PCR; TCRdb keeps only in-frame clonotypes and omits some of them. The table lists some 530,000 clones, approximately 85% of them singletons. The source material was peripheral blood. These receptors all stem from a human donor in a cohort sampled during active COVID-19.

The chain uses TRBV19 and TRBJ1-1, with 9 bases matching TRBD1. Germline CDR1 reads LNHDA; CDR2 reads SQIVND (reference sequence). Losses at the gene ends were 3 bases for V and 4 bases for J; bases not matched to a gene: 3. This CDR3 region has 14 residues. CDR3: CASSIRQGVTEAFF. The CDR3 DNA follows: TGTGCCAGTAGTATCCGACAGGGGGTCACTGAAGCTTTCTTT.

The rearrangement uses TRBV5-1 and TRBJ2-1, with 10 bases that match TRBD2. With 0 bases clipped from V and 2 bases from J, the junction kept 8 bases outside the gene matches. The germline CDR1 and CDR2 sequences are SGHRS and YFSETQ. The CDR3 totals 18 residues. The CDR3 here is CASSLVGAGGSTYNEQFF. In DNA, the CDR3 is TGCGCCAGCAGCTTGGTAGGAGCGGGAGGGAGTACCTACAATGAGCAGTTCTTC.

This chain links TRBV19 with TRBJ2-1, with 7 positions matching TRBD2. Germline V gene data show CDR1 as LNHDA and CDR2 as SQIVND (reference sequence). V lost 2 bases and J lost 8; bases outside the gene matches: 12. The CDR3 contains 16 residues. For the CDR3, the DNA is TGTGCCAGTAGTATAACCCCTCGCGGGAGTATCGATGAGCAGTTCTTC. Protein sequence: CASSITPRGSIDEQFF.

The V gene is TRBV18, the J gene TRBJ2-3; D is unclear. The germline V gene has CDR1 KGHSH and CDR2 LQKENI. Trimming left V 3 bases short and J 6 bases short, with 10 bases between. This CDR3 contains 13 residues. The CDR3 sequence: CASSPTRGDTQYF. Written as DNA, the CDR3 is TGTGCCAGCTCACCGACCCGAGGTGATACGCAGTATTTT.

This chain joins TRBV7-9 and TRBJ2-1; TRBD2 is a possible D gene (7 bases). CDR1 SEHNR and CDR2 FQNEAQ come from the germline V gene (reference sequence). V was pared by 1 base and J by 6 bases, with 13 bases between. CDR3 length equals 15 residues. CDR3 region: CASSLGIRGANEQFF. For the CDR3, the DNA is TGTGCCAGCAGCTTAGGGATCCGGGGGGCCAATGAGCAGTTCTTC.

The chain combines TRBV9 with TRBJ2-5; D is undetermined. Trimming removed 0 bases from V and 5 bases from J, with 11 bases in between. This CDR3 has 14 residues. CDR1 SGDLS and CDR2 YYNGEE come from the germline V gene. This chain's CDR3 is CASSVDVRSETQYF. The CDR3 region has the DNA TGTGCCAGCAGCGTAGATGTCCGTTCGGAGACCCAGTACTTC.

The V and J genes are TRBV5-4 and TRBJ2-3, with D perhaps matching TRBD1 (5 bases). The length of the CDR3 is 15 residues. The germline gives CDR1 SGHNT, CDR2 YYREEE (reference sequence). V lost 1 base to trimming and J lost 6 bases, with 15 bases between them. DNA of the CDR3: TGTGCCAGCAGCTTGAAAGGTCTAGGGGCCGATACGCAGTATTTT. Its protein is CASSLKGLGADTQYF. Drawing the rest from reference TRBV5-4 and TRBJ2-3, the complete variable domain is ETGVTQSPTHLIKTRGQQVTLRCSSQSGHNTVSWYQQALGQGPQFIFQYYREEENGRGNFPPRFSGLQFPNYSSELNVNALELDDSALYLCASSLKGLGADTQYFGPGTRLTVL.

The chain joins TRBV3-1 (or the pseudogene TRBV3-2) to TRBJ1-6; no firm D call. The CDR3 is 14 residues long. Germline CDR1 and CDR2: LGHDT and YNNKEL (reference sequence). Trimming shortened V by 4 bases and J by 10 bases, and 14 bases separated the two germline ends. The DNA for the CDR3 is TGTGCCAGCAGCCCTACCACGGTAAGCTCACCCCTCCACTTT. Its translation is CASSPTTVSSPLHF.

On this clone: This CDR3 is also generated by other DNA sequences in the sample. The rearrangement links TRBV27 to TRBJ2-5; weak D call: TRBD2 (5 bases). Trimming took off 3 bases at V and 5 bases at J, with 7 bases between the two ends. Germline CDR1 is MNHEY and CDR2 is SMNVEV (reference sequence). This CDR3 contains 12 residues. CDR3: CASSFRGETQYF. In nucleotides, the CDR3 is TGTGCCAGCAGTTTTCGGGGTGAGACCCAGTACTTC.

This clone was found a few times. The chain couples TRBV5-1 to TRBJ2-1; 7 nucleotides align to TRBD2. CDR1 SGHRS and CDR2 YFSETQ come from the germline V gene. V was clipped by 3 bases and J by 8 bases; unmatched bases: 11. CDR3 length: 15 residues. The CDR3 is CASSSTGGRGDEQFF. The CDR3 DNA is TGCGCCAGCAGCTCGACGGGAGGCCGGGGGGATGAGCAGTTCTTC.

The rearrangement links TRBV12-3 or TRBV12-4 to TRBJ2-5, with D perhaps TRBD1 (6 bases). The ends were cut back, 3 bases at V and 5 bases at J, with 10 bases in the middle. This CDR3 spans 13 amino acids. The DNA of the CDR3 is TGTGCCAGCAGTTTGGGGGCTCGGGAGACCCAGTACTTC. It translates to CASSLGARETQYF.

The CDR3 sequence: CASSLLGRGGYTF. Here the CDR3 DNA reads TGCGCCAGCAGCTTGCTAGGGAGAGGTGGCTACACCTTC. The chain links TRBV5-1 to TRBJ1-2; no firm D call. The CDR3 runs 13 residues. With 1 base removed from V and 7 bases from J, the gap between germline ends came to 11 bases. From germline, CDR1 is SGHRS and CDR2 YFSETQ. Drawing the rest from reference TRBV5-1 and TRBJ1-2, the complete variable domain is KAGVTQTPRYLIKTRGQQVTLSCSPISGHRSVSWYQQTPGQGLQFLFEYFSETQRNKGNFPGRFSGRQFSNSRSEMNVSTLELGDSALYLCASSLLGRGGYTFGSGTRLTVV.